This passage covers 7 T cell receptor beta chains from one sample sequenced in a study of T cells in Graves' hyperthyroidism and ophthalmopathy. What was amplified from RNA transcripts were TCR beta CDR3 regions. HTBI primers drove first-round RT-PCR of the TCR CDR3. TCRdb processed the multiplex PCR reads anew with MiXCR; each CDR3 protein has one entry. The sample lists hundreds of thousands of distinct CDR3 sequences, about 20% occurring once. Sequences were obtained from blood. The receptor set was obtained from a woman in her late teens or twenties with Graves' hyperthyroidism.

This clonotype was picked up many times. J is TRBJ1-1 and V is TRBV20-1; the D is unclear. V lost 3 bases and J 2 bases, leaving 16 bases between the germline ends. The CDR3 extends over 15 amino acids. Germline assignment: CDR1 DFQATT and CDR2 SNEGSKA (reference sequence). The CDR3 nucleotides are TGCAGTGCTAGGTCCCCCTGGGGAGTTAACACTGAAGCTTTCTTT. Translation gives CSARSPWGVNTEAFF.

The chain joins TRBV12-3 or TRBV12-4 to TRBJ1-1; D is possibly TRBD1 (5 bases). V was clipped by 2 bases and J by 1 base, with 17 bases between them. The CDR3 has 17 amino acids. This chain's CDR3 is CASSLYMWRGPNTEAFF. The CDR3 nucleotides read TGTGCCAGCAGTTTATATATGTGGAGGGGCCCGAACACTGAAGCTTTCTTT.

This clonotype was counted at least ten times. The chain links TRBV20-1 to TRBJ2-7; the match to TRBD1 covers 10 bases. The CDR3 contains 13 residues. CDR1 is DFQATT, CDR2 SNEGSKA, per germline (reference sequence). V shed 3 bases and J 6 bases; nucleotides not matched to a gene: 5. The CDR3 loop is CSASYRTGGEQYF. Written as DNA, the CDR3 is TGCAGTGCTAGTTATCGGACAGGGGGCGAGCAGTACTTC.

This clonotype appeared a few times. A read error may be the cause here, since a much bigger clone is one base away. The chain recombines TRBV6-9 with TRBJ2-2, with 8 bases matching TRBD2. Per the germline V gene, CDR1 is MNHGY and CDR2 is SVAAGI. The CDR3 extends over 17 amino acids. DNA of the CDR3: TGTGCCAGCAGTAAGGGACGTGCGGGAGGTGACACCGGGGAGCTGTGTTTT. Residues: CASSKGRAGGDTGELCF.

This clonotype was detected many times. The chain combines TRBV6-1 with TRBJ2-7; maybe TRBD2 (6 bases). This CDR3 has 14 residues. V shed 5 bases and J shed 4 bases, with 15 bases lying between them. Germline V gives CDR1 MNHNS, CDR2 SASEGT. The chain's CDR3 is CASSLAGPGYEQYF. DNA for the CDR3: TGTGCCAGCAGTCTTGCGGGGCCTGGGTACGAGCAGTACTTC.

This clonotype was recorded many times. This chain uses TRBV12-3 or TRBV12-4 with TRBJ1-1; D is uncertain. The germline V and J ends were trimmed by 5 bases and 4 bases, with 8 bases remaining between them. The CDR3 loop spans 12 amino acids. For the CDR3, the DNA is TGTGCCAGCAGTAGGGCGCCCACTGAAGCTTTCTTT. Amino acid sequence: CASSRAPTEAFF.

The J gene is TRBJ1-1, the V gene TRBV7-9, with D unclear. Germline V gene data show CDR1 as SEHNR and CDR2 as FQNEAQ (reference sequence). This CDR3 comprises 15 residues. The V and J ends lost 8 bases and 0 bases respectively, with 16 bases between them. The CDR3 DNA sequence: TGTGCCAGCTGTCTCGCCGGGCGGTTGAACACTGAAGCTTTCTTT. It yields the protein CASCLAGRLNTEAFF.